This T cell receptor beta chain was sequenced in a study of blood T cell repertoires in COVID-19. Authors' processing steps: The authors estimated nucleated cell counts from reference gene primer amplification. Sequencing was performed with immunoSEQ multiplex PCR; in TCRdb, only in-frame clones are kept and a portion is missing. V, J and clone size reflect that table, while D and trimming were determined from the DNA. The sample shows 150,000 or so clones, roughly four fifths of them seen only once. The CDR3 has 16 residues. CDR1 is MNHEY and CDR2 is SVGEGT in the germline V gene. With 6 bases clipped from V and 4 bases from J, the junction kept 5 bases outside the gene matches.

This chain connects TRBV6-2 or TRBV6-3 to TRBJ2-1; TRBD2 aligns across 14 bases. The TCR comes from a human donor with acute or convalescent COVID-19. The donor label of this sample is uncertain. The specimen sequenced was peripheral blood. This CDR3 reads CASSRGLAGVYNEQFF. The CDR3 bases are TGTGCCAGCAGCCGGGGACTAGCGGGGGTATACAATGAGCAGTTCTTC.